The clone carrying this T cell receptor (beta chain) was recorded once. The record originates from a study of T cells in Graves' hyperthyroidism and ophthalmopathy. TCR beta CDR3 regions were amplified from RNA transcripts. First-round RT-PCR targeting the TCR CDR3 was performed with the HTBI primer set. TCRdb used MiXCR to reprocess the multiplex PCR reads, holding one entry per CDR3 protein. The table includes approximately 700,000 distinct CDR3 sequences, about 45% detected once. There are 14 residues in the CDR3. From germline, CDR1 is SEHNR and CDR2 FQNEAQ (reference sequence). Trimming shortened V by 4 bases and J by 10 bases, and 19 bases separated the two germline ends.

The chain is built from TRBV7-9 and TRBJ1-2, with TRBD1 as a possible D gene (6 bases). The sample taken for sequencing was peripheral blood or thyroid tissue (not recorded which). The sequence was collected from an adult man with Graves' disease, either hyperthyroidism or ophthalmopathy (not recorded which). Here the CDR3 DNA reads TGTGCCAGCAGCTCCCTGACAGGCTCGGCTGACTACACCTTC. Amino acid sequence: CASSSLTGSADYTF.